This TCR beta chain was sequenced in a study of blood T cell repertoires in COVID-19. About the research overall: Samples of COVID-19 (acute and convalescent) were obtained from the United States, Italy and Spain.

How the authors handled the data: Scientists estimated how many nucleated cells there were by amplifying reference gene primers. TCRdb's copy holds only in-frame clones and misses some; the assay was immunoSEQ multiplex PCR. The DNA gave D and trimming, while V, J and clone size come from that table. The repertoire holds approximately 150,000 clones, with around 84% as singletons. The sample taken for sequencing was peripheral blood. The sequence was obtained from a man aged 65 to 79 with acute or convalescent COVID-19.

CDR3 residues: CASSQNRGQGFEKLFF. The CDR3 DNA is TGTGCCAGCAGCCAAAACCGAGGACAGGGGTTTGAAAAACTGTTTTTT. The rearrangement uses TRBV4-2 and TRBJ1-4, with 9 positions matching TRBD1. The CDR3 consists of 16 residues. J lost 7 bases, V lost 2 bases, and 8 bases had no gene match. The germline V gene has CDR1 LGHNA and CDR2 YNFKEQ.